This T cell receptor beta chain was sequenced during a study of OX40 agonist ivuxolimab in advanced cancers. Findings and caveats of the study: Among the lowest peripheral clonal expansion occurred in 0.1-3.0 mg/kg partial responders. Expanded clones were, on average, more numerous among CD8+ T cells than CD4+.

Trimming pared 5 bases from V and 4 bases from J, leaving 14 bases between. The CDR3 runs to 14 residues. From germline, CDR1 is SEHNR and CDR2 FQNEAQ (reference sequence). In regard to this clone: The antigen remains undetermined.

Only in-frame clones appear in the TCRdb table, and some are missing; sequencing was by immunoSEQ multiplex PCR. The sample lists roughly 57,000 clones, 70% to 85% occurring once. The receptor comes from an adult with an advanced solid tumor such as melanoma, head and neck, liver or kidney cancer. This chain joins TRBV7-9 and TRBJ1-2; no definite D call. The sequencing here drew on CD4+ or CD8+ T cells sorted from blood, taken in a trial of the OX40 agonist ivuxolimab. The CDR3 loop is CASSGEQSPYGYTF. The CDR3 region has the DNA TGTGCCAGCAGCGGAGAACAGTCCCCCTATGGCTACACCTTC.